This TCR beta chain comes out of a study of Graves' ophthalmopathy and Graves' hyperthyroidism. Study-level points and caveats: Clonotypes were expanded in thyroid at above 0.001 frequency, and most also appeared in blood. Sensitivity reached 87.88% and specificity roughly 82% for a 13-signature model separating ophthalmopathy from stable hyperthyroidism.

Moderately to severely active ophthalmopathy under 3 months, CAS at least 3, NOSPECS at least 4. This clonotype showed up many times. Its antigen remains unknown. This CDR3 is built from 15 residues. Trimming cost V 8 bases and J 4 bases; bases outside gene matches: 8. CDR1 is SNHLY and CDR2 is FYNNEI in the germline V gene. TCR beta CDR3 amplification used RNA transcripts. The authors performed first-round RT-PCR with HTBI primers and then a second-round multiplex PCR. From the multiplex PCR reads, TCRdb called clonotypes with MiXCR, one entry per CDR3 protein. The table shows about 480,000 distinct CDR3 sequences, with roughly 14% occurring only once.

The rearrangement joins TRBV2 to TRBJ2-3; 11 nucleotides agree with TRBD2. This receptor was identified in a woman under 40 with Graves' ophthalmopathy. The material sequenced was blood. Here the CDR3 reads CASRRTTSGADTQYF. The CDR3 DNA reads TGTGCCAGCCGGCGTACGACTAGCGGGGCAGATACGCAGTATTTT.